These T cell receptor beta chains were read from a single sample in a study of memory CD4+ T cells and cytomegalovirus serostatus. Assay: immunoSEQ multiplex PCR; the TCRdb copy retains only in-frame clones and omits some. The table records 45,000 to 65,000 clones, around 80% of them present only once. Sequencing was carried out using memory CD4+ T cells from blood. These receptors all stem from an adult in good health and CMV-seropositive. CDR3s include the opening cysteine and the closing phenylalanine or tryptophan. D genes are given only for firm matches. Rows give clone size only sometimes, using once, few, many, or a class for an expanded clone.

V,J,size,D,DNA,CDR3
TRBV5-4,TRBJ2-7,.,.,TGTGCCAGCAGCCCCCCCCCGGCGGCGCTCTCCTACGAGCAGTACTTC,CASSPPPAALSYEQYF
TRBV23-1,TRBJ1-5,.,TRBD1,TGCGCCAGCAGTCACCAGACAGGGGATAGCAATCAACCCCAGCATTTT,CASSHQTGDSNQPQHF
TRBV19,TRBJ2-5,few,.,TGTGCCAGTAGTATGGAGGAGACCCAGTACTTC,CASSMEETQYF
TRBV5-1,TRBJ2-6,few,.,TGCGCCAGCAGCGTCATGGATGGGCCCTCTGGGGCCAACGTCCTGACTTTC,CASSVMDGPSGANVLTF
TRBV6-1,TRBJ1-3,.,.,TGTGCCAGCAGTGGGAGTCAGAACTCTGGAAACACCATATATTTT,CASSGSQNSGNTIYF
TRBV7-2,TRBJ1-4,.,.,TGTGCCAGCAGCTGGGGGCTGGGGAATGAAAAACTGTTTTTT,CASSWGLGNEKLFF
TRBV2,TRBJ2-2,.,.,TGTGCCAGCAGCCAAACCGGGGAGCTGTTTTTT,CASSQTGELFF
TRBV5-5,TRBJ2-7,.,TRBD1,TGTGCCAGCAGCTTGACAGGGGGTACAGACTACGAGCAGTACTTC,CASSLTGGTDYEQYF
TRBV6-5,TRBJ2-3,.,TRBD2,TGTGCCAGCAGTTCATTAGCGGGAGTGGCAGATACGCAGTATTTT,CASSSLAGVADTQYF
TRBV18,TRBJ2-7,.,TRBD2,TGTGCCAGCAGTAGCGGGGGGGGCTACGAGCAGTACTTC,CASSSGGGYEQYF
TRBV30,TRBJ1-2,.,.,TGTGCCTGGAAAGGCAGGGCTGGCTACACCTTC,CAWKGRAGYTF
TRBV5-4,TRBJ2-7,.,.,TGTGCCAGCAGCCACGGGACCGTCGTAGGTGGGTACGAGCAGTACTTC,CASSHGTVVGGYEQYF
TRBV6-5,TRBJ1-1,.,.,TGTGCCAGCTGGTCTCGGTGGAACACTGAAGCTTTCTTT,CASWSRWNTEAFF
TRBV19,TRBJ2-3,.,TRBD1,TGTGCCACCTCGACAGGGTGGGGCACAGATACGCAGTATTTT,CATSTGWGTDTQYF
TRBV12-2,TRBJ2-5,.,.,TGTGCAAGTCGCCCCCGCCCAACACAGGGGAGAGGGGAGACCCAGTACTTC,CASRPRPTQGRGETQYF
TRBV7-2,TRBJ2-3,.,TRBD1,TGTGCCAGCAGCTTAGCGGCCAGGGGGTTTGATACGCAGTATTTT,CASSLAARGFDTQYF
TRBV2,TRBJ2-7,.,.,TGTGCCAGCGGCGGGACCCGCTCCTACGAGCAGTACTTC,CASGGTRSYEQYF
TRBV28,TRBJ2-7,.,.,TGTGCCAGCAGTCCGACAGGTCTGAGCTCCTACGAGCAGTACTTC,CASSPTGLSSYEQYF
TRBV28,TRBJ1-5,.,TRBD1,TGTGCCAGCAGCATGATGGACAGGGGGCGCAGTCAGCCCCAGCATTTT,CASSMMDRGRSQPQHF
TRBV19,TRBJ2-7,.,TRBD2,TGTGCCAGTAGTACCCTGGGGGGGACCTACGAGCAGTACTTC,CASSTLGGTYEQYF
TRBV11-2,TRBJ1-2,.,TRBD1,TGTGCCAGCAGCTTTGGACAGGGATGGGGAAGTGGCTACACCTTC,CASSFGQGWGSGYTF
TRBV7-6,TRBJ2-1,.,TRBD1,TGTGCCAGCAGCTCCCGGACAGGCGAGCAGTTCTTC,CASSSRTGEQFF
TRBV27,TRBJ1-6,.,.,TGTGCCAGCAGCATACGGGTTGACGCTTCCGAAAATTCACCCCTCCACTTT,CASSIRVDASENSPLHF
TRBV2,TRBJ1-3,.,.,TGTGCCAGCGGCCAGGGAATATTATCCGGAAACACCATATATTTT,CASGQGILSGNTIYF
TRBV10-3,TRBJ1-6,.,TRBD1,TGTGCCATCAGAGCCGGGACAGTAAATAATTCACCCCTCCACTTT,CAIRAGTVNNSPLHF